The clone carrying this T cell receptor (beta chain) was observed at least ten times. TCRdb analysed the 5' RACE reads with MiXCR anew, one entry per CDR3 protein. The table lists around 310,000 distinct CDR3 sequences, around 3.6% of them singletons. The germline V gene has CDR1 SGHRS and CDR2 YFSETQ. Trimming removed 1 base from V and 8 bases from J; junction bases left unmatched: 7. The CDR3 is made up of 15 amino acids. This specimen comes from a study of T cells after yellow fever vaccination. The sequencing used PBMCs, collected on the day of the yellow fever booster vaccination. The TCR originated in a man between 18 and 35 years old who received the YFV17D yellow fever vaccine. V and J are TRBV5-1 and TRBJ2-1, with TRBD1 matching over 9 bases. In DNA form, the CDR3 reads TGCGCCAGCAGCTTGATGGGACAGGGAGTCGATGAGCAGTTCTTC. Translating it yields CASSLMGQGVDEQFF.